This is a list of T cell receptor beta chains from one sample in a study of beta chain features in type 1 diabetes. Assay used: immunoSEQ multiplex PCR; TCRdb lists only in-frame clones, some missing. Among 450,000 or so clones listed, 9.5% to 12% were seen once. Sequencing was performed on naive CD4+ T cells from blood. Receptor source: a woman aged 18-29 years in good health. Both conserved end residues are part of each CDR3. A D gene is named only where the DNA matches it firmly. The listing skips clone size in some rows; elsewhere it reads once, few, many or a size class.

D	size	V	J	DNA	CDR3
.	.	TRBV2	TRBJ1-2	TGTGCCAGCAGAATAATCCGGGACCCTAAGGGCTACACCTTC	CASRIIRDPKGYTF
.	few	TRBV7-9	TRBJ2-3	TGTGCCAGCAGCTTAGAGGGCAGGCGTGCAGATACGCAGTATTTT	CASSLEGRRADTQYF
.	few	TRBV7-2	TRBJ2-7	TGTGCCAGCAGCTTAGAGCTGACCTCCTACGAGCAGTACTTC	CASSLELTSYEQYF
.	few	TRBV6-6	TRBJ2-7	TGTGCCAGCAGTTTTTGGAGTGAGGCCTACGAGCAGTACTTC	CASSFWSEAYEQYF
.	.	TRBV20-1	TRBJ1-1	TGCAGTGCGCGCGGGGGCACTGAAGCTTTCTTT	CSARGGTEAFF
.	.	TRBV7-2	TRBJ1-6	TGTGCCAGCAGCTTAGAGGGCCCGGGGAGTCCACCCCTCCACTTT	CASSLEGPGSPPLHF
.	.	TRBV18	TRBJ1-1	TGTGCCAGCTCACAACAGGGAAGCCCCACTGAAGCTTTCTTT	CASSQQGSPTEAFF
.	few	TRBV27	TRBJ1-6	TGTGCCAGCAGTTTAAAACCTAATTCACCCCTCCACTTT	CASSLKPNSPLHF
.	.	TRBV25-1	TRBJ2-6	TGTGCCAGCAACTCTGGGGCCAACGTCCTGACTTTC	CASNSGANVLTF
.	.	TRBV28	TRBJ2-5	TGTGCCATAACAAGACAAGCACAAGAGACCCAGTACTTC	CAITRQAQETQYF
.	few	TRBV12-5	TRBJ2-1	TGTGCTAGTGGTTTAGCGAACGCTCCCTACAATGAGCAGTTCTTC	CASGLANAPYNEQFF
.	.	TRBV14	TRBJ1-2	TGTGCCAGCAGCCTAAAACCGGGACTTAACTATGGCTACACCTTC	CASSLKPGLNYGYTF
.	many	TRBV4-3	TRBJ2-1	TGCGCCAGCAGCCAAGATTACAATGAGCAGTTCTTC	CASSQDYNEQFF
.	many	TRBV2	TRBJ2-5	TGTGCCAGCAGTGAAGAGACCCAGTACTTC	CASSEETQYF
TRBD1	.	TRBV5-1	TRBJ2-2	TGCGCCAGCAGCCCCGGGACAGAGAACACCGGGGAGCTGTTTTTT	CASSPGTENTGELFF
.	few	TRBV6-1	TRBJ2-5	TGTGCCAGCAGCGCTATTAGGGTGGGAGAGACCCAGTACTTC	CASSAIRVGETQYF
.	few	TRBV10-2	TRBJ2-3	TGCGCCAGCCGGTGGCAGTCAGATACGCAGTATTTT	CASRWQSDTQYF
.	.	TRBV7-2	TRBJ1-2	TGTGCCTGCCTAAGGGAGGCTGCTGCTCGCTACACCTTC	CACLREAAARYTF
TRBD2	few	TRBV15	TRBJ2-5	TGTGCCACCAGCACCAGCCAGGCGGGAGGAGAGACCCAGTACTTC	CATSTSQAGGETQYF
TRBD1	many	TRBV4-3	TRBJ2-4	TGCGCCAGCAGCCAGGGGACAGCTAAAAACATTCAGTACTTC	CASSQGTAKNIQYF
TRBD1	few	TRBV9	TRBJ2-7	TGTGCCAGCAGCGTAGAGACCCGGGACAGGCCCGTCTTC	CASSVETRDRPVF
.	few	TRBV7-2	TRBJ2-3	TGTGCCAGCAGGTTTATCTCCACAGATACGCAGTATTTT	CASRFISTDTQYF
TRBD2	few	TRBV2	TRBJ2-1	TGTGCCAGCGTTACTAGCGGGACGACAGATGAGCAGTTCTTC	CASVTSGTTDEQFF
TRBD2	.	TRBV15	TRBJ2-5	TGTGCCACCAGCAGAGATGAGGGAGGGAGCGAAGAGACCCAGTACTTC	CATSRDEGGSEETQYF
.	many	TRBV30	TRBJ2-1	TGTGCCTGGAGTGAAACCTCCGGGGCCCACAATGAGCAGTTCTTC	CAWSETSGAHNEQFF
.	.	TRBV20-1	TRBJ2-1	TGCAGTGCCGTTGGACGGAATGAGCAGTTCTTC	CSAVGRNEQFF
TRBD1	.	TRBV11-2	TRBJ1-2	TGTGCCAGCAGCACGGGACAGAACTATGGCTACACCTTC	CASSTGQNYGYTF
.	.	TRBV4-3	TRBJ2-4	TGCGCCAGCAGCCACACCGGAGAGGAGAACATTCAGTACTTC	CASSHTGEENIQYF
.	few	TRBV27	TRBJ2-7	TGTGCCAGCAGTTTGAAGACAGAGTACGAGCAGTACTTC	CASSLKTEYEQYF
TRBD2	.	TRBV7-2	TRBJ2-7	TGTGCCAGCAGTCGGACTAGCGGGAGGAGCTCCTACGAGCAGTACTTC	CASSRTSGRSSYEQYF
.	few	TRBV29-1	TRBJ2-5	TGCAGCGTTGAACTGTCAGACCAAGAGACCCAGTACTTC	CSVELSDQETQYF
TRBD1	few	TRBV28	TRBJ1-1	TGTGCCAGCAGTGCCGGGACAGGGATCATGAACACTGAAGCTTTCTTT	CASSAGTGIMNTEAFF
.	few	TRBV7-3	TRBJ2-6	TGTGCCAGCAGCTCTAAGGGGGCTGGGGCCAACGTCCTGACTTTC	CASSSKGAGANVLTF
TRBD2	.	TRBV2	TRBJ2-1	TGTGCCAGCAGTTCCCGGGGGGACCCCTACAATGAGCAGTTCTTC	CASSSRGDPYNEQFF
.	few	TRBV11-3	TRBJ2-5	TGTGCCAGCAGCTCCCGAAGCAGGGTCCAAGAGACCCAGTACTTC	CASSSRSRVQETQYF
.	.	TRBV5-6	TRBJ1-2	TGTGCCAGCAGCTTGGCCCCTTATGGCTACACCTTC	CASSLAPYGYTF
.	.	TRBV6-1	TRBJ2-6	TGTGCCAGCAGTGAAGCGAGTGGTCCCGCACGGCCTGGGGCCAACGTCCTGACTTTC	CASSEASGPARPGANVLTF
TRBD2	few	TRBV9	TRBJ2-2	TGTGCCAGCAGCGTGCAAGCGGGACTCAAGACCGGGGAGCTGTTTTTT	CASSVQAGLKTGELFF
.	.	TRBV27	TRBJ1-2	TGTGCCAGCAGTTCTGGCAGGGTGCAGGGCTACACCTTC	CASSSGRVQGYTF
.	.	TRBV15	TRBJ1-1	TGTGCCACCAGCAGTAGGACCGTTATGAACACTGAAGCTTTCTTT	CATSSRTVMNTEAFF
.	few	TRBV7-2	TRBJ2-1	TGTGCCAGCAGCTCTTCTCCGGACACATACAATGAGCAGTTCTTC	CASSSSPDTYNEQFF
TRBD1	few	TRBV15	TRBJ2-2	TGTGCCACCAGCGACAGGGGTGAGCTGTTTTTT	CATSDRGELFF
TRBD1	.	TRBV5-1	TRBJ2-3	TGCGCCAGCGCGGGACAGGGCACAGATACGCAGTATTTT	CASAGQGTDTQYF
.	.	TRBV14	TRBJ2-1	TGTGCCAGCAGCCAAGAGTGGCGGGCGAGGGGTGAAAATGAGCAGTTCTTC	CASSQEWRARGENEQFF
.	few	TRBV29-1	TRBJ2-1	TGCAGCGCAGAACGCAGGGGAGGAACCGGTGAGCAGTTCTTC	CSAERRGGTGEQFF
.	few	TRBV16	TRBJ2-3	TGTGCCAGCAGCCAAAATTCCCGCTCCACAGATACGCAGTATTTT	CASSQNSRSTDTQYF
TRBD2	few	TRBV7-2	TRBJ2-1	TGTGCCAGCAGCTTAGTTAGCGGGCTGGGTGAGCAGTTCTTC	CASSLVSGLGEQFF
.	few	TRBV29-1	TRBJ1-3	TGCAGCGTTGACCGCTCGAGGAACACCATATATTTT	CSVDRSRNTIYF